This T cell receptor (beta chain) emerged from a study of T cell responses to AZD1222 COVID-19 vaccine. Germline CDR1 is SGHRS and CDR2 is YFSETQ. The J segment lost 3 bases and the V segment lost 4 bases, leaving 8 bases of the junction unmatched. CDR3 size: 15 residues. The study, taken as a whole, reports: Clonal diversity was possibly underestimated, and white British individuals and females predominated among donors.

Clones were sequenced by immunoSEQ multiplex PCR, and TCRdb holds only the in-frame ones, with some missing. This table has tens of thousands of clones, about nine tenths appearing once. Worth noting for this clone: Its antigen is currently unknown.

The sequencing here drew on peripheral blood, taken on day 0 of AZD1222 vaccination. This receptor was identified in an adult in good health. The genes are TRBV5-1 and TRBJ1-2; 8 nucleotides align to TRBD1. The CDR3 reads CASSKGTGSDYGYTF. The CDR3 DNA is TGCGCCAGCAGCAAGGGGACAGGTTCGGACTATGGCTACACCTTC. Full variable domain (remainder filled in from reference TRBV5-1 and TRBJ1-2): KAGVTQTPRYLIKTRGQQVTLSCSPISGHRSVSWYQQTPGQGLQFLFEYFSETQRNKGNFPGRFSGRQFSNSRSEMNVSTLELGDSALYLCASSKGTGSDYGYTFGSGTRLTVV.